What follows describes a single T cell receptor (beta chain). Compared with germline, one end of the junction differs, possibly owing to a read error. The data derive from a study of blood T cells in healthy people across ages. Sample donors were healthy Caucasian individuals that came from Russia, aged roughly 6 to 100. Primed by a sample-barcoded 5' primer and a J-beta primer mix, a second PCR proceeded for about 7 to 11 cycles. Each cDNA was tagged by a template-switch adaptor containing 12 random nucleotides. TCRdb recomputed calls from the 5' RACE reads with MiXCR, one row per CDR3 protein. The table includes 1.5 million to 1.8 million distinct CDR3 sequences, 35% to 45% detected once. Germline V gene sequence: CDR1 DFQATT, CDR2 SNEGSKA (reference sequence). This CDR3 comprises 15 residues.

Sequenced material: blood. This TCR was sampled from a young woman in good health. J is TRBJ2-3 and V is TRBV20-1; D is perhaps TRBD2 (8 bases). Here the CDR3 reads CSASAGGAGTDAQYF. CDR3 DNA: TGCAGTGCGAGCGCCGGGGGGGCGGGGACAGATGCGCAGTATTTT.